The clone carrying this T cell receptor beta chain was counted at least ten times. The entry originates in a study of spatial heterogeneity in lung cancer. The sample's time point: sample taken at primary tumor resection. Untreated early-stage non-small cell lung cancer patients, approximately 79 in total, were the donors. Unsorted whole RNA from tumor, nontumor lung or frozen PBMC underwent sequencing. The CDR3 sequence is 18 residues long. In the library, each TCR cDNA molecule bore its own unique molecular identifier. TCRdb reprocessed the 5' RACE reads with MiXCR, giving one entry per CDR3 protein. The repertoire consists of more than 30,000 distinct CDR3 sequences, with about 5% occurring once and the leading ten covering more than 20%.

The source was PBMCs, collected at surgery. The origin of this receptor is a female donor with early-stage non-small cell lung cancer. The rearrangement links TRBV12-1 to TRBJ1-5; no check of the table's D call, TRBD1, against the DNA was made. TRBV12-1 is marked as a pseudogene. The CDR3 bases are TGTGCCAGCAGCTGTAGAAGTCCGACAGGGGTTGGCAATCAGCCCCAGCATTTT. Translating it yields CASSCRSPTGVGNQPQHF.